This TCR beta chain was found in a study of cytomegalovirus exposure and HLA in healthy donors. Study as a whole: From donors who were HLA-typed, an early data release held around 85 million unique TCRs.

About this clone itself: Antigen specificity is unknown.

V was shortened by 1 base and J by 3 bases, with 8 bases between the two germline ends. The CDR3 loop spans 13 amino acids. Germline V lookup: CDR1 SGDLS, CDR2 YYNGEE. General observations from the study: The presence/absence work took it that sequencing depth was about the same across donors.

Vbeta (60) and Jbeta (13) primers were used in the PCR. Data came from immunoSEQ multiplex PCR; TCRdb stores just in-frame clones and leaves some out. This repertoire comprises about 200,000 clones; its ten largest clones make up less than 0.85%. This clonotype was sampled from a boy younger than 18 in good health and CMV-seronegative. The rearrangement links TRBV9 to TRBJ2-7; D perhaps matches TRBD2 (5 bases). The sequenced material came from PBMCs. The CDR3 sequence: CASSVSSGYEQYF. The CDR3 coding sequence is TGTGCCAGCAGCGTATCCAGCGGCTACGAGCAGTACTTC.